Each of the 9 T cell receptor beta chains below was sequenced from the same sample in a study of radiation and T cells in renal cell carcinoma. The data were produced by immunoSEQ multiplex PCR, yet TCRdb's version contains in-frame clones alone and is incomplete. The sample shows roughly 130,000 clones, about 81% of them seen only once. Time point specified: blood 2 weeks post-SBRT. Documented treatment: 15 Gy SBRT to primary tumor, nephrectomy 4 weeks later. Here the sequenced sample was blood, taken from a patient whose treatment included radiotherapy and nephrectomy. The source is a woman in her sixties or seventies with renal cell carcinoma.

The CDR3 nucleotides read TGTGCCAGCAGTTACTCGATAGCCGGCGTCGGGGGCTACACCTTC. Translated: CASSYSIAGVGGYTF. The J gene is TRBJ1-2, the V gene TRBV6-6; D is unresolved. V was pared by 0 bases and J by 8 bases, with 16 bases between. In germline, CDR1 is MNHNY, CDR2 SVGAGI (reference sequence). CDR3 length equals 15 residues.

J is TRBJ2-6 and V is TRBV19; no definite D call. The CDR3 totals 15 residues. CDR1 is LNHDA and CDR2 is SQIVND in the germline V gene (reference sequence). V gave up 3 bases and J gave up 0 bases, with 6 bases separating them. The CDR3 is CASSISGSGANVLTF. CDR3 DNA sequence: TGTGCCAGTAGTATCTCCGGCTCTGGGGCCAACGTCCTGACTTTC.

The gene calls are TRBV7-6 and TRBJ2-2, with a possible D match to TRBD2 (6 bases). CDR1 is SGHVS, CDR2 FNYEAQ, per germline. Between the trimmed V and J ends, which lost 4 bases and 1 base, there was a span of 13 bases. The CDR3 contains 16 residues. CDR3 region: CASSYYRDLNTGELFF. The CDR3, as DNA: TGTGCCAGCAGCTACTACCGGGACTTGAACACCGGGGAGCTGTTTTTT. The full variable domain, with the rest looked up from reference TRBV7-6 and TRBJ2-2, is GAGVSQSPRYKVTKRGQDVALRCDPISGHVSLYWYRQALGQGPEFLTYFNYEAQQDKSGLPNDRFSAERPEGSISTLTIQRTEQRDSAMYRCASSYYRDLNTGELFFGEGSRLTVL.

This chain links TRBV9 with TRBJ2-1; the D gene could be TRBD1 or TRBD2 (5 bases each). Germline loops: CDR1 SGDLS, CDR2 YYNGEE. V lost 0 bases and J 0 bases, leaving 13 bases between the germline ends. CDR3 length equals 17 residues. The CDR3 sequence is CASSVVGGPSSYNEQFF. Written as DNA, the CDR3 is TGTGCCAGCAGCGTAGTTGGGGGTCCGAGCTCCTACAATGAGCAGTTCTTC.

This clone is a singleton in its sample. The chain is built from TRBV2 and TRBJ2-3; D gene uncertain. The CDR3 is made up of 13 amino acids. Germline V CDR1 and CDR2: SNHLY, FYNNEI. Trimming cost V 3 bases and J 3 bases, with 7 bases left between them. CDR3 sequence reads: CASSDVGTDTQYF. DNA of the CDR3: TGTGCCAGCAGTGATGTGGGGACAGATACGCAGTATTTT.

This clone turned up a few times. V and J are TRBV12-2 and TRBJ2-7. TRBV12-2 is marked as a pseudogene. This CDR3 has 11 residues. The CDR3 here is CASRLGYEQYF. CDR3 nucleotide sequence: TGTGCAAGTCGCTTAGGATACGAGCAGTACTTC.

This clone showed up just once. This sequence joins TRBV27 and TRBJ1-5; the match to TRBD1 covers 8 bases. Germline V gives CDR1 MNHEY, CDR2 SMNVEV (reference sequence). The CDR3 runs to 16 residues. Losses at the gene ends were 3 bases for V and 2 bases for J; bases not matched to a gene: 6. The CDR3 DNA sequence: TGTGCCAGCAGTTTTGCCAGGGGGCCGCGCAATCAGCCCCAGCATTTT. It translates to CASSFARGPRNQPQHF.

This clone has more than one count but fewer than ten. The J gene is TRBJ2-7, the V gene TRBV5-1, with TRBD1 identical over 7 bases. This CDR3 is 14 amino acids long. V lost 0 bases, J lost 3 bases, and 3 bases stayed unmatched. The germline V gene encodes CDR1 SGHRS and CDR2 YFSETQ. The CDR3 reads CASSLAGQYYEQYF. In DNA, the CDR3 is TGCGCCAGCAGCTTGGCGGGACAGTACTACGAGCAGTACTTC.

The gene calls are TRBV19 and TRBJ1-1, with a possible D match to TRBD1 (5 bases). Germline loops: CDR1 LNHDA, CDR2 SQIVND (reference sequence). The CDR3 extends over 12 amino acids. Trimming left V 9 bases short and J 2 bases short, with 10 bases between. The CDR3: CASLDSNTEAFF. CDR3 DNA: TGTGCCAGCCTCGACAGTAACACTGAAGCTTTCTTT. Based on the CDR3 plus reference TRBV19 and TRBJ1-1, the full variable domain is DGGITQSPKYLFRKEGQNVTLSCEQNLNHDAMYWYRQDPGQGLRLIYYSQIVNDFQKGDIAEGYSVSREKKESFPLTVTSAQKNPTAFYLCASLDSNTEAFFGQGTRLTVV.